Each of the 14 T cell receptor beta chains below was sequenced from the same sample in a study of blood T cell repertoires in COVID-19. Profiled with immunoSEQ multiplex PCR; TCRdb holds only in-frame clones, not every one. In the table there are some 250,000 clones, roughly 77% of which are singletons. The material sequenced was peripheral blood. The receptors originated from a woman older than 75 with acute or convalescent COVID-19.

The V gene is TRBV4-1, the J gene TRBJ2-2, with D possibly matching TRBD1 (6 bases). The CDR3 loop spans 15 amino acids. Per germline, CDR1 MGHRA and CDR2 YSYEKL. Trimming took off 1 base at V and 4 bases at J, with 10 bases between the two ends. The CDR3 coding sequence is TGCGCCAGCAGCCAAGTACAGGGTGGCACCGGGGAGCTGTTTTTT. Residues: CASSQVQGGTGELFF.

The gene calls are TRBV24-1 and TRBJ2-2; 14 positions match TRBD2. The trim removed 2 bases at V and 7 bases at J, leaving 8 bases unmatched. CDR1 KGHDR and CDR2 SFDVKD come from the germline V gene. This CDR3 has 18 residues. CDR3 sequence (DNA): TGTGCCACCAGTGATTCACCGGGACTAGCGGGAGCGTTCGGGGAGCTGTTTTTT. This sequence encodes CATSDSPGLAGAFGELFF.

This chain joins TRBV21-1 and TRBJ1-1. TRBV21-1 constitutes a pseudogene. CDR3 size: 13 residues. CDR3 DNA: TGTGCCAGCAGCAAAGCCCGGGTCCCCGGAGCTTTCTTT. This translates into CASSKARVPGAFF.

The chain employs TRBV7-3 and TRBJ2-3; weak D call: TRBD1 (6 bases). V was shortened by 0 bases and J by 0 bases, with 19 bases between the two germline ends. Germline V gives CDR1 SGHTA, CDR2 FQGTGA. The CDR3 sequence is 19 residues long. CDR3 amino acids: CASSLTGTKFGYSTDTQYF. The CDR3 nucleotides read TGTGCCAGCAGCTTAACAGGGACAAAATTTGGATATAGCACAGATACGCAGTATTTT. Full variable domain (outside the CDR3, taken from reference TRBV7-3 and TRBJ2-3): GAGVSQTPSNKVTEKGKYVELRCDPISGHTALYWYRQSLGQGPEFLIYFQGTGAADDSGLPNDRFFAVRPEGSVSTLKIQRTERGDSAVYLCASSLTGTKFGYSTDTQYFGPGTRLTVL.

The genes are TRBV2 and TRBJ1-1, with 7 bases aligning to TRBD1. This CDR3 has 12 residues. Per the germline V gene, CDR1 is SNHLY and CDR2 is FYNNEI. With 5 bases clipped from V and 4 bases from J, the junction kept 1 base outside the gene matches. The CDR3 coding sequence is TGTGCCAGCAGTCAGGGGGGCACTGAAGCTTTCTTT. Its translation is CASSQGGTEAFF. Based on the CDR3 plus reference TRBV2 and TRBJ1-1, the full variable domain is EPEVTQTPSHQVTQMGQEVILRCVPISNHLYFYWYRQILGQKVEFLVSFYNNEISEKSEIFDDQFSVERPDGSNFTLKIRSTKLEDSAMYFCASSQGGTEAFFGQGTRLTVV.

The chain carries TRBV5-5 and TRBJ2-2, with TRBD1 matching over 8 bases. This CDR3 has 14 amino acids. With 4 bases clipped from V and 5 bases from J, the junction kept 4 bases outside the gene matches. Germline V gene lookup returns CDR1 SGHKS and CDR2 YYEKEE (reference sequence). CDR3 sequence: CASSTDRETGELFF. CDR3 sequence (DNA): TGTGCCAGCAGCACGGACAGGGAGACCGGGGAGCTGTTTTTT.

The rearrangement joins TRBV29-1 to TRBJ1-1; tentative D call: TRBD1 (5 bases). V was shortened by 8 bases and J by 6 bases, with 16 bases between the two germline ends. The CDR3 totals 12 residues. Germline V gives CDR1 SQVTM, CDR2 ANQGSEA. The CDR3 DNA reads as TGCAGCCTTTCCCCCGTGGGGCCTGAAGCTTTCTTT. This codes for CSLSPVGPEAFF.

The rearrangement uses TRBV30 and TRBJ2-1; D gene ambiguous. V lost 5 bases and J lost 6, with 17 bases in between. The CDR3 contains 14 residues. CDR1 is GTSNPN and CDR2 is SVGIG in the germline V gene (reference sequence). In DNA, the CDR3 is TGTGCCTGGGGGCCCTCCAAAGCAATCAATGAGCAGTTCTTC. It yields the protein CAWGPSKAINEQFF.

This chain links TRBV7-2 with TRBJ1-2; D ambiguous. There are 16 residues in the CDR3. V was trimmed by 1 base and J by 1 base, leaving 13 bases between them. The germline V gene encodes CDR1 SGHTA and CDR2 FQGNSA. CDR3 nucleotides: TGTGCCAGCAGCTTAGAAGCGTCCTTAGTTAACTATGGCTACACCTTC. This translates into CASSLEASLVNYGYTF.

The rearrangement joins TRBV12-3 or TRBV12-4 to TRBJ1-4, with no clear D. The V gene lost 2 bases and the J gene lost 3 bases, with 4 bases spanning the gap. This CDR3 comprises 13 residues. CDR3 residues: CASSLQANEKLFF. The CDR3 nucleotides read TGTGCCAGCAGTTTACAGGCTAATGAAAAACTGTTTTTT.

The V and J genes are TRBV15 and TRBJ2-2, with 7 nucleotides matching TRBD1. The CDR3 is 14 amino acids. CDR1 and CDR2 from the germline V gene are LNHNV and YYDKDF (reference sequence). The J segment lost 1 base and the V segment lost 9 bases, leaving 5 bases of the junction unmatched. The CDR3: CATRQGGNTGELFF. The CDR3 bases are TGTGCCACAAGACAGGGTGGGAACACCGGGGAGCTGTTTTTT. The variable domain in full, completed from reference TRBV15 and TRBJ2-2, reads DAMVIQNPRYQVTQFGKPVTLSCSQTLNHNVMYWYQQKSSQAPKLLFHYYDKDFNNEADTPDNFQSRRPNTSFCFLDIRSPGLGDTAMYLCATRQGGNTGELFFGEGSRLTVL.

This chain joins TRBV4-3 and TRBJ1-6; D may be TRBD1 (6 bases). Germline V CDR1 and CDR2: LGHNA, YSLEER. This CDR3 is built from 17 residues. V shed 0 bases and J shed 0 bases, with 9 bases lying between them. CDR3: CASSQELGGSYNSPLHF. DNA of the CDR3: TGCGCCAGCAGCCAAGAATTAGGGGGCTCCTATAATTCACCCCTCCACTTT.

The rearrangement joins TRBV10-3 to TRBJ2-1; the match to TRBD2 covers 11 bases. CDR3 length equals 14 residues. CDR1 is ENHRY, CDR2 SYGVKD, per germline. Trimming removed 10 bases from V and 10 bases from J; junction bases left unmatched: 12. The CDR3 DNA reads TGTGCCACCGGACTTAGCGGGGGGGCCGAGGAGCAGTTCTTC. Translating gives CATGLSGGAEEQFF.

This chain connects TRBV6-1 to TRBJ2-7, with TRBD2 identical over 10 bases. Germline loops: CDR1 MNHNS, CDR2 SASEGT. The CDR3 spans 16 residues. V lost 3 bases, J lost 4 bases, and 9 bases stayed unmatched. CDR3 residues: CASSEQPGLATYEQYF. Written as DNA, the CDR3 is TGTGCCAGCAGTGAGCAGCCGGGACTAGCGACATACGAGCAGTACTTC.